This TCR beta chain was sequenced for a study of cytomegalovirus exposure and HLA in healthy donors. A multiplex PCR was run with 60 Vbeta primers and 13 Jbeta primers. The data were produced by immunoSEQ multiplex PCR, yet TCRdb's version contains in-frame clones alone and is incomplete. The table includes some 150,000 clones, 65% to 85% detected once. Overall study results and limits: Later, an analysis showed that TCR beta chains associated with HLA were more clonally expanded than others that were equally common.

Per the germline V gene, CDR1 is LGHNA and CDR2 is YSLEER. Trimming took off 0 bases at V and 6 bases at J, with 9 bases between the two ends. The CDR3 length is 15 residues. A note on this clone: Its specificity is not known.

The chain couples TRBV4-3 to TRBJ1-6; D remains unclear. Sequenced input: PBMCs. The clonotype comes from a woman aged 45-65 years in good health and CMV-seropositive. The CDR3 region is CASSQERGFNSPLHF. CDR3 in DNA: TGCGCCAGCAGCCAAGAACGCGGGTTTAATTCACCCCTCCACTTT.